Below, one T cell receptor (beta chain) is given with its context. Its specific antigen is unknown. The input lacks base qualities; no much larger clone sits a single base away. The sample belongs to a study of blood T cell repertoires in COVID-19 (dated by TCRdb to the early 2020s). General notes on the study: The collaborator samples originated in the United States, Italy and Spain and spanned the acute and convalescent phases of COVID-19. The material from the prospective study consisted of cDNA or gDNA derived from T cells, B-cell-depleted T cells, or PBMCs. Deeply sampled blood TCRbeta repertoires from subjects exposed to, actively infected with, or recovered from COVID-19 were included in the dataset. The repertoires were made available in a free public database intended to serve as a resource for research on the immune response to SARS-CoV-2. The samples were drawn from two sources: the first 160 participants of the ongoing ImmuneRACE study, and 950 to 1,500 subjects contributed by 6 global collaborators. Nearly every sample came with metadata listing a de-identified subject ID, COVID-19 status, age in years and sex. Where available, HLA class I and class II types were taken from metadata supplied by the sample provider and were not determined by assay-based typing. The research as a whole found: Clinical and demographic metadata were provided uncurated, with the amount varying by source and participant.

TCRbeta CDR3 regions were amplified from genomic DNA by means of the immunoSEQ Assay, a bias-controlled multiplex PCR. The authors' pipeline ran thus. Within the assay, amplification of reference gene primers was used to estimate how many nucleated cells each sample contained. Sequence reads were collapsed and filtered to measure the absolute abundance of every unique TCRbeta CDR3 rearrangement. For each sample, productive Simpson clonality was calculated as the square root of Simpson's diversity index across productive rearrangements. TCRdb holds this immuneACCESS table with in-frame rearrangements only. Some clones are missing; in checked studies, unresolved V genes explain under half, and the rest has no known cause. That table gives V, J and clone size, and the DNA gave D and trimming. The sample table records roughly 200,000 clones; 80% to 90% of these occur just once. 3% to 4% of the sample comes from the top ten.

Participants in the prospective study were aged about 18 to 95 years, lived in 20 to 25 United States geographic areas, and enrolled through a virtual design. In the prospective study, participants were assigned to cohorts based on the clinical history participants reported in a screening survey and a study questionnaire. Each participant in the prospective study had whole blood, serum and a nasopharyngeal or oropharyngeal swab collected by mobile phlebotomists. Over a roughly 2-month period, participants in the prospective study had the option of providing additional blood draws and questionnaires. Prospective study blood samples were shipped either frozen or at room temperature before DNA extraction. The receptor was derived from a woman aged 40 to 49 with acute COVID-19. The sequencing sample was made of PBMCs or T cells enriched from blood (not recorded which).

The CDR3 here reads CASSKGVDRGAGEQYF. The bases read TGTGCCAGTAGTAAAGGGGTAGACAGGGGAGCTGGCGAGCAGTACTTC. The sequence is built from TRBV19 and TRBJ2-7, with 8 bases in between that match TRBD1. According to the germline V gene (reference sequence), CDR1 reads LNHDA and CDR2 reads SQIVND. The junction shows trimming of 4 bases on V and 6 bases on J, and the gene matches do not reach 14 bases of it. Counted from cysteine to phenylalanine, this CDR3 has 16 amino acids. The sequence is cut down to CDR3 DNA, 48 bases in frame from base 1.